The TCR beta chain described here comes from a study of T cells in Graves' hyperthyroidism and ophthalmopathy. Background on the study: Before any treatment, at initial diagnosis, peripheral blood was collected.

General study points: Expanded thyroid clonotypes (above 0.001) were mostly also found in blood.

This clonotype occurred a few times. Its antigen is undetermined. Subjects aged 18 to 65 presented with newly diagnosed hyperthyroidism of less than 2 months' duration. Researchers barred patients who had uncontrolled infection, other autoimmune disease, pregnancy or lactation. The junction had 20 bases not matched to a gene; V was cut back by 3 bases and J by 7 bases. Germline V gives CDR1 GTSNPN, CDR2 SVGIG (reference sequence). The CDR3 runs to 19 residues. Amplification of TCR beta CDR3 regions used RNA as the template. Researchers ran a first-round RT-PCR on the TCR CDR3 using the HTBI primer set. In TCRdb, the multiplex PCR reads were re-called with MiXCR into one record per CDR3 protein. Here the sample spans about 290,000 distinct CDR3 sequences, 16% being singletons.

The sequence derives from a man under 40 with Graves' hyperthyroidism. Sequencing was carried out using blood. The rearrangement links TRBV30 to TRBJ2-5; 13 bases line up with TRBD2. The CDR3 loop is CAWSPPLTSGRSTKGTQYF. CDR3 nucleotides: TGTGCCTGGAGCCCTCCACTGACTAGCGGGAGGTCCACAAAGGGGACCCAGTACTTC.